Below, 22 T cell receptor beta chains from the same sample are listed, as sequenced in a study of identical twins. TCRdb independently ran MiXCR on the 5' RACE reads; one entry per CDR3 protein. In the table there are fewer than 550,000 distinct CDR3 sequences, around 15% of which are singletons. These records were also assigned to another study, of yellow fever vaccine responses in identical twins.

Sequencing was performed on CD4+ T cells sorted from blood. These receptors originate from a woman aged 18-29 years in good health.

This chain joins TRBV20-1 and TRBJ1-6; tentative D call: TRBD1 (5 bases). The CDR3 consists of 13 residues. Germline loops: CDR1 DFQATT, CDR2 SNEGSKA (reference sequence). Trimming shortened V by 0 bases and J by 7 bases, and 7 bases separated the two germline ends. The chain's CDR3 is CSARETANSPLHF. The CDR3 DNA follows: TGCAGTGCTAGAGAGACAGCGAATTCACCCCTCCACTTT.

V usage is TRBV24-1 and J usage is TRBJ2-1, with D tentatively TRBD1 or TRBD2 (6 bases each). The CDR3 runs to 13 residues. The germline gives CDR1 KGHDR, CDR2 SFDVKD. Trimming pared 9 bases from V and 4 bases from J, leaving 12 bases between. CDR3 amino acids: CATGKGGYNEQFF. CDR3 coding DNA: TGTGCCACCGGTAAGGGGGGTTACAATGAGCAGTTCTTC.

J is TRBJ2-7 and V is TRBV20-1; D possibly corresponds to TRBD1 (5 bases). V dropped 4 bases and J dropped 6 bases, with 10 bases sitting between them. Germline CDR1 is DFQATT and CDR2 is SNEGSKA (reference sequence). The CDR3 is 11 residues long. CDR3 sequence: CSATLGAEQYV. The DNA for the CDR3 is TGCAGTGCTACCCTTGGGGCCGAGCAGTACGTC.

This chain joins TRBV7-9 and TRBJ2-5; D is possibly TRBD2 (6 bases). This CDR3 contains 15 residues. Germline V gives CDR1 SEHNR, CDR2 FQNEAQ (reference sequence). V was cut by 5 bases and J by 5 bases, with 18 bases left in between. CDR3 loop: CASSPRGGNLETQYF. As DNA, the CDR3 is TGTGCCAGCAGCCCTCGTGGAGGGAACTTGGAGACCCAGTACTTC.

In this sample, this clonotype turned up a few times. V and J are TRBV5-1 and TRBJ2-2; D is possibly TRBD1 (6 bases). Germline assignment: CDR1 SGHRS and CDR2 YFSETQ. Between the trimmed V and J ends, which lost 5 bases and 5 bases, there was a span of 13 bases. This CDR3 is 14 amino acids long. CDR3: CASSEGVGTGELFF. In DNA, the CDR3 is TGCGCCAGCAGTGAGGGGGTCGGTACCGGGGAGCTGTTTTTT.

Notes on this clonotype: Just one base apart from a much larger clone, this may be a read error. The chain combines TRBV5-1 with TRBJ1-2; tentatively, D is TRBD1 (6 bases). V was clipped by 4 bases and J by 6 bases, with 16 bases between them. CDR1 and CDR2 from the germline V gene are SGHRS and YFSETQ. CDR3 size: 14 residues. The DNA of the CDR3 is TGCGCCAGCAGCCCCGTGACAGGACCGCATGGCTACACCTTC. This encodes CASSPVTGPHGYTF. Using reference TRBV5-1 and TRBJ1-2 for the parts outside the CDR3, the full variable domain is KAGVTQTPRYLIKTRGQQVTLSCSPISGHRSVSWYQQTPGQGLQFLFEYFSETQRNKGNFPGRFSGRQFSNSRSEMNVSTLELGDSALYLCASSPVTGPHGYTFGSGTRLTVV.

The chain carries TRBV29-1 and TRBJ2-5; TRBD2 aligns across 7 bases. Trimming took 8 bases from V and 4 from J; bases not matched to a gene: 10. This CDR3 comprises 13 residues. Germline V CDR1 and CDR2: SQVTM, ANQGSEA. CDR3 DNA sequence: TGCAGCAGTGACGTGGGGGGGGGAGAGACCCAGTACTTC. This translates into CSSDVGGGETQYF.

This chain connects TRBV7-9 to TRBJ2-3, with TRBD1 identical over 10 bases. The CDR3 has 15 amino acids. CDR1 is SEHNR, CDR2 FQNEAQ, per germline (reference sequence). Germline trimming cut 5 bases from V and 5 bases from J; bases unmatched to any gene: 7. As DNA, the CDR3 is TGTGCCAGCAGCCGGAGGGGACAGGGGAGAGATACGCAGTATTTT. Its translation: CASSRRGQGRDTQYF.

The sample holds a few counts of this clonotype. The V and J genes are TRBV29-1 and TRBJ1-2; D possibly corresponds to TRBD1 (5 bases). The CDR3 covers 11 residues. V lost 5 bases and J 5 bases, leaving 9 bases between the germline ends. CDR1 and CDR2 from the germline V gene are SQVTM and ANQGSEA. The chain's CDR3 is CSVLQGYGYTF. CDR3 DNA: TGCAGCGTTCTCCAGGGATATGGCTACACCTTC.

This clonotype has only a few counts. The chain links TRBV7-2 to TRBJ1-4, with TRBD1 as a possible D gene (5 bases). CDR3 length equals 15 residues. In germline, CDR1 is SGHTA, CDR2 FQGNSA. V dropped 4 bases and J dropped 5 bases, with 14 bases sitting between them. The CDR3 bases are TGTGCCAGCAGCTCAACAGGCTCGTGGAATGAAAAACTGTTTTTT. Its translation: CASSSTGSWNEKLFF. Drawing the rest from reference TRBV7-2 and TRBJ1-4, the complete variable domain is GAGVSQSPSNKVTEKGKDVELRCDPISGHTALYWYRQSLGQGLEFLIYFQGNSAPDKSGLPSDRFSAERTGGSVSTLTIQRTQQEDSAVYLCASSSTGSWNEKLFFGSGTQLSVL.

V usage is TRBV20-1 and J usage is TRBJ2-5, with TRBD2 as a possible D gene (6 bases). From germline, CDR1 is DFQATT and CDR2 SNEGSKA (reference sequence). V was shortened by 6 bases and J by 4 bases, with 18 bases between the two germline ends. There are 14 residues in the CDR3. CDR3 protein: CSAPPGVVGETQYF. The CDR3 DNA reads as TGCAGTGCCCCTCCGGGGGTAGTAGGAGAGACCCAGTACTTC.

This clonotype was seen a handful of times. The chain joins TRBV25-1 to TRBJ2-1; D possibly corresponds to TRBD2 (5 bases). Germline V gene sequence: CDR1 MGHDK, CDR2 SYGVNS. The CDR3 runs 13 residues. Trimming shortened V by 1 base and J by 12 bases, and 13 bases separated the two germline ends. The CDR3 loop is CASSEFTGKGQFF. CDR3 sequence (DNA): TGTGCCAGCAGTGAATTCACCGGGAAAGGGCAGTTCTTC.

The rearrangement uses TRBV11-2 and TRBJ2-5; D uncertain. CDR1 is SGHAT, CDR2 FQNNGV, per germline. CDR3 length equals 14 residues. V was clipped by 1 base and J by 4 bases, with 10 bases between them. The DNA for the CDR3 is TGTGCCAGCAGCTTAGGAGCGATCAGAGAGACCCAGTACTTC. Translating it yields CASSLGAIRETQYF.

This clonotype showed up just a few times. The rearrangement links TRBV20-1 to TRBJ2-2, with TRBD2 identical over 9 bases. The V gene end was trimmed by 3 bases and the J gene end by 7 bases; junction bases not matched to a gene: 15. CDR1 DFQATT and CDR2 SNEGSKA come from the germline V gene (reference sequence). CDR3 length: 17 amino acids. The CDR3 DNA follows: TGCAGTGCTAGTTTTCCCGGGACTAGCCTTTCGGACGGGGAGCTGTTTTTT. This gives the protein CSASFPGTSLSDGELFF.

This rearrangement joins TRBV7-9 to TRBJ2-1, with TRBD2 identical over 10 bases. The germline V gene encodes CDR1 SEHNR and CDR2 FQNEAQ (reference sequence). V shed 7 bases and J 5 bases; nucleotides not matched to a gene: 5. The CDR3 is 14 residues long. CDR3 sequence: CASTIAGGHNEQFF. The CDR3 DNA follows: TGTGCCAGCACTATAGCGGGGGGCCACAATGAGCAGTTCTTC.

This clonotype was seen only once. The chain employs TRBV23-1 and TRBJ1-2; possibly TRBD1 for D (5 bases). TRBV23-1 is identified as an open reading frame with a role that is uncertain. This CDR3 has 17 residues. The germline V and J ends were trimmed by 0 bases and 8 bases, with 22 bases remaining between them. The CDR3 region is CASSQSLGGTPRRGYTF. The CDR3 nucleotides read TGCGCCAGCAGTCAATCTCTGGGCGGGACCCCCAGGAGGGGCTACACCTTC.

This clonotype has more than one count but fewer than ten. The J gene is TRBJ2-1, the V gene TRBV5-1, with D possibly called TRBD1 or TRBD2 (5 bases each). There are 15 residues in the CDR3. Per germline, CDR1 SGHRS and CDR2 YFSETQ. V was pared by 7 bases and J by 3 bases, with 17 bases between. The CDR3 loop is CASQLGVGVYNEQFF. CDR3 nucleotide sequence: TGCGCCAGCCAACTAGGGGTTGGGGTCTACAATGAGCAGTTCTTC.

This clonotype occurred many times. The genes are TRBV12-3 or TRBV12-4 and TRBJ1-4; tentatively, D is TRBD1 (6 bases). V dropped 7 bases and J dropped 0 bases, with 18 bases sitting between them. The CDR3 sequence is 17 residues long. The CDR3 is CASTPSGGYATNEKLFF. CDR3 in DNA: TGTGCCAGCACCCCTTCGGGGGGCTACGCAACTAATGAAAAACTGTTTTTT.

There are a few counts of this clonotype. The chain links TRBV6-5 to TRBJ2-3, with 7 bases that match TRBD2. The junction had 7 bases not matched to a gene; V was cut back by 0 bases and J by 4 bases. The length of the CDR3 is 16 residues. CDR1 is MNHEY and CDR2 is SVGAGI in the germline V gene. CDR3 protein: CASSYSSGAEADTQYF. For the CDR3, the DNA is TGTGCCAGCAGTTACTCGAGCGGGGCTGAGGCAGATACGCAGTATTTT.

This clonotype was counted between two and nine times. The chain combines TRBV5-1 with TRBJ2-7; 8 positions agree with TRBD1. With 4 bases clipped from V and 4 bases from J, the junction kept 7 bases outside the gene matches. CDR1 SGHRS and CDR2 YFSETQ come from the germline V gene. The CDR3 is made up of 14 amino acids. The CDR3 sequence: CASSVDRGRYEQYF. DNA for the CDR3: TGCGCCAGCAGCGTAGACAGGGGCCGGTACGAGCAGTACTTC.

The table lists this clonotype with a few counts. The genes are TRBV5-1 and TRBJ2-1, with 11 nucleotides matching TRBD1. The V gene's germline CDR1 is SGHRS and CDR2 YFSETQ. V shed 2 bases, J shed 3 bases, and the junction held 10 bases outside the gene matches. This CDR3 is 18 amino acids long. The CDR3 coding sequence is TGCGCCAGCAGCTTAGGGACAGGGGGGCCGTATCTCTACAATGAGCAGTTCTTC. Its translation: CASSLGTGGPYLYNEQFF. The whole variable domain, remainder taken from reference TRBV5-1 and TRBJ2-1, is KAGVTQTPRYLIKTRGQQVTLSCSPISGHRSVSWYQQTPGQGLQFLFEYFSETQRNKGNFPGRFSGRQFSNSRSEMNVSTLELGDSALYLCASSLGTGGPYLYNEQFFGPGTRLTVL.

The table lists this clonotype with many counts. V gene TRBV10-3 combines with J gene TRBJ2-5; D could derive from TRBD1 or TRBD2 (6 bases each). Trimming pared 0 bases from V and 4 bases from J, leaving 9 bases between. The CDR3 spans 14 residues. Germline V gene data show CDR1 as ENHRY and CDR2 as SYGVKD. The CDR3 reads CAISESKGGETQYF. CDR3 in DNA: TGTGCCATCAGTGAGTCTAAGGGGGGAGAGACCCAGTACTTC.